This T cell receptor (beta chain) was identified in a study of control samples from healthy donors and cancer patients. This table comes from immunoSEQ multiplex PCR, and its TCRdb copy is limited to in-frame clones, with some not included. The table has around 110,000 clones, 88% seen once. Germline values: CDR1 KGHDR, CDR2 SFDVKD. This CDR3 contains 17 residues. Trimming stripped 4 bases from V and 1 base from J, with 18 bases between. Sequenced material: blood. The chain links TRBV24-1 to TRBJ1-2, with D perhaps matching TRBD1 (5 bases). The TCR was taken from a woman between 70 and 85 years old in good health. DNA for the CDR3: TGTGCCACCAGTGACTCCGGTTTTAAGGGGTATAACTATGGCTACACCTTC. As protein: CATSDSGFKGYNYGYTF.